This TCR beta chain was sequenced during a study of cytomegalovirus exposure and HLA in healthy donors. Across the whole study: The same platform used for the roughly 610 first-cohort repertoires was also used for the 100 to 150 validation repertoires, as a later analysis reported.

Trimming cost V 3 bases and J 0 bases, with 12 bases left between them. Germline V lookup: CDR1 KGHSH, CDR2 LQKENI. There are 17 residues in the CDR3. Worth noting for this clone: Its antigen is currently unknown.

Broader study findings: The classifier, whose performance was assessed in both the original and validation cohorts, reportedly diagnosed cytomegalovirus status with high specificity and sensitivity. Subsequent analysis found a tendency for first-cohort TCR clusters to co-occur within the 120 or so validation repertoires.

TCRdb's table, derived via immunoSEQ multiplex PCR, lists solely in-frame clones and lacks some. The sample has fewer than 90,000 clones, about four fifths seen once. The J gene is TRBJ2-6, the V gene TRBV18; D is possibly TRBD1 (6 bases). This TCR derives from a woman under 30 in good health and CMV-seropositive. Sequencing was done on a sample of PBMCs. In nucleotides, the CDR3 is TGTGCCAGCTCACCGATAGGACAGACCTCTGGGGCCAACGTCCTGACTTTC. Its translation is CASSPIGQTSGANVLTF.